These 11 T cell receptor beta chains were sequenced from one sample in a study of cytomegalovirus exposure and HLA in healthy donors. Primers for the PCR totalled 60 Vbeta and 13 Jbeta. Sequencing was performed with immunoSEQ multiplex PCR; in TCRdb, only in-frame clones are kept and a portion is missing. The table includes 130,000 or so clones, over 70% detected once. The specimen was PBMCs. The receptors shown here come from a woman between 18 and 29 years old in good health and CMV-seronegative.

To note about this clone: The conserved phenylalanine or tryptophan is not found at the CDR3 terminus, so this likely reflects a read error. It is unclear where the CDR3 begins or ends on the DNA, so no DNA is shown, and the CDR3 is as TCRdb lists it. The CDR3 here is CASSEEVDRGGSI. The chain employs TRBV2 and TRBJ1-2; the table assigns TRBD1, which was not confirmed against the DNA. The CDR3 sequence runs 13 residues, both termini included. Germline lookup yields CDR1 SNHLY and CDR2 FYNNEI.

The rearrangement links TRBV27 to TRBJ2-1; D unresolved. CDR1 and CDR2 (germline): MNHEY, SMNVEV (reference sequence). V lost 5 bases to trimming and J lost 4 bases, with 6 bases between them. The CDR3 runs to 12 residues. CDR3 in DNA: TGTGCCAGCAGTAACTTTTACAATGAGCAGTTCTTC. Translating gives CASSNFYNEQFF.

V and J are TRBV5-1 and TRBJ1-1; D perhaps matches TRBD1 (5 bases). Germline loops: CDR1 SGHRS, CDR2 YFSETQ. V was cut by 2 bases and J by 1 base, with 12 bases left in between. The CDR3 is made up of 15 amino acids. For the CDR3, the DNA is TGCGCCAGCAGCTTATCAGGGATAGGGAACACTGAAGCTTTCTTT. It yields the protein CASSLSGIGNTEAFF.

This chain uses TRBV4-2 with TRBJ1-2, with D maybe TRBD1 (6 bases). The CDR3 contains 16 residues. CDR1 is LGHNA, CDR2 YNFKEQ, per germline. Trimming removed 1 base at V and 7 bases at J, with 19 bases between. The CDR3 spells CASSQAGTGTRGGYTF. The CDR3, as DNA: TGTGCCAGCAGCCAAGCGGGGACGGGGACAAGAGGTGGCTACACCTTC.

The chain uses TRBV19 and TRBJ1-3; 7 nucleotides align to TRBD1. In germline, CDR1 is LNHDA, CDR2 SQIVND (reference sequence). CDR3 length: 14 residues. Trimming removed 7 bases from V and 4 bases from J; junction bases left unmatched: 7. Here the CDR3 reads CASKGTAIGNTIYF. The CDR3 DNA sequence: TGTGCCAGTAAGGGGACAGCGATAGGAAACACCATATATTTT.

V gene TRBV7-6 combines with J gene TRBJ1-2; D may be TRBD1 (5 bases). The germline V gene has CDR1 SGHVS and CDR2 FNYEAQ. Trimming stripped 4 bases from V and 3 bases from J, with 12 bases between. The CDR3 is 14 residues long. DNA of the CDR3: TGTGCCAGCAGCTCGGCCTGGGGGGACTATGGCTACACCTTC. This translates into CASSSAWGDYGYTF.

The genes are TRBV10-1 and TRBJ1-1; D unclear. Trimming left V 4 bases short and J 1 base short, with 4 bases between. Germline CDR1 WNHNN, CDR2 SYGVQD (reference sequence). The CDR3 covers 12 residues. The DNA of the CDR3 is TGCGCCAGCAGTGGACAGAACACTGAAGCTTTCTTT. Translation: CASSGQNTEAFF.

The rearrangement uses TRBV4-1 and TRBJ1-2; 9 nucleotides match TRBD1. CDR1 and CDR2 (germline): MGHRA, YSYEKL. The trim removed 5 bases at V and 4 bases at J, leaving 8 bases unmatched. There are 15 residues in the CDR3. This CDR3 is CASSFDRGRSYGYTF. CDR3 coding DNA: TGCGCCAGCAGCTTTGACAGGGGGAGAAGCTATGGCTACACCTTC.

Here the CDR3 DNA reads TGTGCCAGCAGCTTGGCCTTTGGAGCGGGGGGGAACATTCAGTACTTC. Translation gives CASSLAFGAGGNIQYF. This sequence joins TRBV5-8 and TRBJ2-4; TRBD2 agrees at 10 bases. Germline loops: CDR1 SGHTS, CDR2 YDEGEE. The ends lost 0 bases at V and 7 bases at J; junction bases unmatched: 7. The CDR3 contains 16 residues.

The chain recombines TRBV11-2 with TRBJ2-4; D is uncertain. V was pared by 1 base and J by 2 bases, with 9 bases between. Germline CDR1 is SGHAT and CDR2 is FQNNGV. CDR3 length: 15 residues. CDR3 sequence: CASSLASGSKNIQYF. CDR3 nucleotide sequence: TGTGCCAGCAGCTTAGCGTCCGGGTCCAAAAACATTCAGTACTTC.

The rearrangement links TRBV2 to TRBJ2-7; 9 bases agree with TRBD1. With V trimmed by 7 bases and J by 7 bases, 8 bases remained unmatched. The germline CDR1 and CDR2 sequences are SNHLY and FYNNEI. The CDR3 has 13 amino acids. CDR3 sequence reads: CASNLGTGQEQYF. The CDR3, as DNA: TGTGCCAGCAACCTTGGGACAGGGCAGGAGCAGTACTTC.